This TCR beta chain was recovered during a study of blood T cell repertoires in COVID-19. In the authors' methods: Estimation of nucleated cell counts relied on the amplification of reference gene primers. The repertoire was sequenced with immunoSEQ multiplex PCR; TCRdb's copy has only in-frame clones and lacks some. Clonal size and the V and J genes are those of that table, whereas D and trimming came from the DNA. Of approximately 82,000 clones in the sample, more than 85% were seen once. The CDR3 totals 18 residues. The trim removed 3 bases at V and 9 bases at J, leaving 15 bases unmatched. The V gene's germline CDR1 is LGHDT and CDR2 YNNKEL (reference sequence).

The specimen sequenced was peripheral blood. V gene TRBV3-1 (or the pseudogene TRBV3-2) combines with J gene TRBJ1-6; 9 bases agree with TRBD1. This sequence was found in a man between 65 and 80 years old with active or convalescent COVID-19. The CDR3 coding sequence is TGTGCCAGCAGCCAGGGACAGGGAATCCCCACTACCACTTCACCCCTCCACTTT. It translates to CASSQGQGIPTTTSPLHF.